This T cell receptor beta chain was profiled in a study of T-cell reconstitution after alpha-beta-depleted transplantation in children. General study findings and limits: Surviving recipient cells, namely T cells and thymic progenitors, were the source of high day-60 TCRbeta diversity in some patients. Alpha-beta T cells about two months after transplant reportedly derived from several hundred expanded graft clones. Newly produced T cells mostly provided counts and TCRbeta diversity after one year, as hyperexpanded clones declined.

Points on this clonotype: Its target is unknown.

Unmatched junction bases numbered 8, after V lost 10 bases and J lost 3 bases. The CDR3 is made up of 14 amino acids. Germline V gene lookup returns CDR1 MDHEN and CDR2 SYDVKM. Preparation of the TCRbeta library involved a method that used unique molecular identifiers. TCRdb re-called the PCR reads through MiXCR, storing one row per CDR3 protein. Among a few hundred thousand distinct CDR3 sequences listed, about a quarter were seen once. Sequencing was performed on PBMCs, taken before TCRalphabeta/CD19-depleted stem cell transplant. This TCR was recovered from a boy younger than two with Wiskott-Aldrich syndrome, due to receive a stem cell transplant. V and J are TRBV28 and TRBJ2-2, with 7 bases identical to TRBD1. The CDR3 DNA sequence: TGTGCCACCTTCGACAGGGCTCACACCGGGGAGCTGTTTTTT. The encoded protein is CATFDRAHTGELFF.